A selection of T cell receptor beta chains follows, all from one sample in a study of blood T cells in healthy people across ages. One entry per CDR3 protein results from TCRdb running MiXCR on the 5' RACE reads. The table lists about 640,000 distinct CDR3 sequences, about 53% of them singletons. Sequenced input: blood. These receptors came from a man aged 60-69 years in good health. CDR3s include the opening cysteine and the closing phenylalanine or tryptophan. D genes are given only for firm matches. Not all rows give a size; the values are once, few, many and, for expanded clones, a class.

>TRBJ1-1|TRBV4-2|NA|NA
CASSPKGRQGAEAFF
TGTGCCAGCAGCCCTAAGGGGCGGCAGGGTGCTGAAGCTTTCTTT
>TRBJ2-2|TRBV5-1|NA|TRBD1
CASRDGTGESGELFF
TGCGCCAGCAGGGACGGGACAGGAGAGTCCGGGGAGCTGTTTTTT
>TRBJ1-2|TRBV7-9|few|TRBD1
CASSFITGGPTGYTF
TGTGCCAGCAGCTTCATTACAGGGGGCCCGACTGGCTACACCTTC
>TRBJ2-3|TRBV20-1|NA|TRBD2
CIPSGGPSDTQYF
TGCATCCCTAGCGGGGGCCCTAGCGATACGCAGTATTTT
>TRBJ2-7|TRBV12-3/TRBV12-4|NA|NA
CASTLSPTYEQYF
TGTGCCAGCACCCTTTCCCCCACCTACGAGCAGTACTTC
>TRBJ1-6|TRBV9|NA|TRBD1
CASSPSGQRNSPLHF
TGTGCCAGCAGCCCCTCGGGACAGCGGAATTCACCCCTCCACTTT
>TRBJ2-7|TRBV2|NA|TRBD2
CASSEQRGGYEQYF
TGTGCCAGCAGTGAACAGCGGGGGGGCTACGAGCAGTACTTC
>TRBJ2-5|TRBV20-1|NA|NA
CSVSQILNEQYF
TGCAGTGTGAGTCAGATATTGAATGAGCAGTACTTC
>TRBJ2-7|TRBV2|NA|TRBD2
CASSMTSGGFEQYF
TGTGCCAGCAGTATGACTAGCGGGGGGTTCGAGCAGTACTTC
>TRBJ1-2|TRBV20-1|NA|TRBD1
CSARDREGANYGYTF
TGCAGTGCTCGCGACAGGGAGGGGGCTAACTATGGCTACACCTTC
>TRBJ1-1|TRBV7-6|few|NA
CASSPRRWGTPNTEAFF
TGTGCCAGCAGCCCTAGACGATGGGGGACACCGAACACTGAAGCTTTCTTT
>TRBJ2-1|TRBV7-2|NA|NA
CASSSLLGLQEQFF
TGTGCCAGCAGCTCACTTCTGGGACTTCAGGAGCAGTTCTTC
>TRBJ2-1|TRBV2|NA|TRBD2
CASSLGGGDEQFF
TGTGCCAGCAGTTTGGGCGGGGGGGATGAGCAGTTCTTC
>TRBJ2-4|TRBV5-1|NA|NA
CASSPGGRTTQQYF
TGCGCCAGCAGCCCAGGTGGGAGGACAACCCAGCAGTACTTC
>TRBJ2-5|TRBV4-1|NA|TRBD2
CASSQGGLAGGRETQYF
TGCGCCAGCAGCCAAGGAGGACTAGCGGGGGGCAGGGAGACCCAGTACTTC
>TRBJ2-3|TRBV3-1|NA|TRBD2
CASSQEGGGLADATDTQYF
TGTGCCAGCAGCCAAGAGGGAGGGGGACTAGCGGACGCCACAGATACGCAGTATTTT
>TRBJ2-7|TRBV19|once|NA
CASSNRDKSSYEQYF
TGTGCCAGTAGCAACCGGGACAAGAGCTCCTACGAGCAGTACTTC
>TRBJ2-7|TRBV7-9|NA|NA
CASSPGMGNEQYF
TGTGCCAGTTCCCCAGGGATGGGCAACGAGCAGTACTTC
>TRBJ2-1|TRBV27|NA|NA
CASSPGRFSYNEQFF
TGTGCCAGCAGTCCTGGCCGGTTCTCCTACAATGAGCAGTTCTTC